The 26 T cell receptor beta chains in this list originate from one sample, sequenced in a study of blood T cell repertoires in COVID-19. Method: immunoSEQ multiplex PCR; TCRdb's copy keeps in-frame clones and lacks some. Of 200,000 to 250,000 clones in the sample, about 87% were seen once. Sequenced material: PBMCs or T cells enriched from blood (not recorded which). The source of these receptors is a woman aged 25 to 39 who had been exposed to COVID-19.

The chain joins TRBV5-4 to TRBJ1-1, with 12 bases matching TRBD1. The V segment lost 4 bases and the J segment 11 bases; nucleotides outside the gene matches: 6. Germline values: CDR1 SGHNT, CDR2 YYREEE (reference sequence). CDR3 size: 13 residues. The CDR3 here is CASSGTGGAGAFF. The CDR3 nucleotides read TGTGCCAGCAGCGGGACAGGGGGCGCAGGTGCTTTCTTT.

CDR3 in amino acids: CASTKRETGELFF. CDR3 sequence (DNA): TGTGCCAGCACCAAACGAGAGACCGGGGAGCTGTTTTTT. The V call is TRBV27, the J call TRBJ2-2; D uncertain. Per the germline V gene, CDR1 is MNHEY and CDR2 is SMNVEV (reference sequence). The ends were cut back, 7 bases at V and 5 bases at J, with 11 bases in the middle. The CDR3 length is 13 residues.

J is TRBJ2-1 and V is TRBV6-2 or TRBV6-3; the match to TRBD2 covers 12 bases. CDR1 is MNHEY, CDR2 SVGEGT, per germline. V shed 5 bases and J 7 bases; nucleotides not matched to a gene: 6. The CDR3 extends over 15 amino acids. Here the CDR3 DNA reads TGTGCCAGCAGTCTGACTAGCGGGAGTGTGAATGAGCAGTTCTTC. It specifies CASSLTSGSVNEQFF.

This sequence joins TRBV5-6 and TRBJ1-1, with 7 nucleotides matching TRBD1. CDR1 and CDR2 (germline): SGHDT, YYEEEE. This CDR3 has 14 amino acids. The trim removed 4 bases at V and 5 bases at J, leaving 8 bases unmatched. The CDR3 coding sequence is TGTGCCAGCAGCACTCGACAGGGCATGACTGAAGCTTTCTTT. It yields the protein CASSTRQGMTEAFF.

The rearrangement links TRBV30 to TRBJ1-5, with D perhaps matching TRBD1 (6 bases). The CDR3 is 13 residues long. Looked up from germline, CDR1 is GTSNPN and CDR2 is SVGIG (reference sequence). The V and J ends lost 5 bases and 4 bases respectively, with 12 bases between them. CDR3 sequence reads: CAWAEDSNQPQHF. The CDR3 DNA reads as TGTGCCTGGGCGGAGGACAGTAATCAGCCCCAGCATTTT.

This clone was recorded only once. V usage is TRBV4-1 and J usage is TRBJ2-7; 7 nucleotides match TRBD2. V shed 8 bases, J shed 5 bases, and the junction held 21 bases outside the gene matches. Per the germline V gene, CDR1 is MGHRA and CDR2 is YSYEKL. The CDR3 has 17 amino acids. The CDR3 DNA reads as TGCGCCAGCTCCTGGGGTAGCGGGTTAGTCTCTTTCCACGAGCAGTACTTC. Amino acid sequence: CASSWGSGLVSFHEQYF.

The chain links TRBV4-1 to TRBJ2-7; maybe TRBD2 (6 bases). V lost 3 bases and J 2 bases, leaving 14 bases between the germline ends. Germline assignment: CDR1 MGHRA and CDR2 YSYEKL. There are 15 residues in the CDR3. The CDR3 here is CASSQAYSGTYEQYF. CDR3 bases: TGCGCCAGCAGCCAGGCCTATAGCGGTACCTACGAGCAGTACTTC.

V is TRBV5-4 and J is TRBJ2-6; TRBD1 matches 7 bases. Per the germline V gene, CDR1 is SGHNT and CDR2 is YYREEE (reference sequence). The CDR3 contains 16 residues. V trimming: 4 bases; J trimming: 0 bases; junction bases outside the gene matches: 4. DNA for the CDR3: TGTGCCAGCAGCAAGACAGGGCACTCTGGGGCCAACGTCCTGACTTTC. Amino acids: CASSKTGHSGANVLTF.

The rearrangement uses TRBV7-9 and TRBJ2-3; 8 bases line up with TRBD2. Per the germline V gene, CDR1 is SEHNR and CDR2 is FQNEAQ (reference sequence). This CDR3 is built from 18 residues. V dropped 2 bases and J dropped 2; count of bases not matched to a gene: 12. The CDR3 sequence is CASSLTPGAGGTTDTQYF. In DNA form, the CDR3 reads TGTGCCAGCAGCTTAACCCCCGGGGCGGGAGGTACCACAGATACGCAGTATTTT.

The CDR3 DNA reads as TGTGCCAGCACCCGTGGACTAGCAGAGACCCAGTACTTC. Protein product: CASTRGLAETQYF. The chain recombines TRBV6-5 with TRBJ2-5; 8 bases line up with TRBD2. The CDR3 is 13 residues long. Germline V gene data show CDR1 as MNHEY and CDR2 as SVGAGI. The J segment lost 4 bases and the V segment lost 7 bases, leaving 5 bases of the junction unmatched.

The chain uses TRBV4-2 and TRBJ2-5, with unresolved D. V was clipped by 0 bases and J by 0 bases, with 2 bases between them. The CDR3 runs 13 residues. Germline lookup yields CDR1 LGHNA and CDR2 YNFKEQ. This CDR3 is CASSQDYQETQYF. The CDR3 DNA reads TGTGCCAGCAGCCAAGACTACCAAGAGACCCAGTACTTC.

As regards this clone: A read error may produce the germline difference seen at one junction end. The chain joins TRBV7-7 to TRBJ2-1; a possible D gene is TRBD2 (7 bases). Germline CDR1 and CDR2: SSHAT and FNYEAQ (reference sequence). The CDR3 length is 15 residues. CDR3 in amino acids: CASTPLGEGVNEQFF. CDR3 in DNA: TGTGCTAGCACCCCACTAGGGGAGGGGGTAAATGAGCAGTTCTTC. Drawing the rest from reference TRBV7-7 and TRBJ2-1, the complete variable domain is GAGVSQSPRYKVTKRGQDVTLRCDPISSHATLYWYQQALGQGPEFLTYFNYEAQPDKSGLPSDRFSAERPEGSISTLTIQRTEQRDSAMYRCASTPLGEGVNEQFFGPGTRLTVL.

This clone was observed a single time. This chain links TRBV10-3 with TRBJ1-3; D not certain. The germline gives CDR1 ENHRY, CDR2 SYGVKD. V dropped 3 bases and J dropped 0 bases, with 3 bases sitting between them. This CDR3 is built from 13 residues. CDR3 sequence reads: CAISDSSGNTIYF. Written as DNA, the CDR3 is TGTGCCATCAGTGACAGCTCTGGAAACACCATATATTTT.

V and J are TRBV2 and TRBJ2-1, with 12 nucleotides matching TRBD1. Germline-derived CDR1 and CDR2 are SNHLY and FYNNEI. The trim removed 3 bases at V and 7 bases at J, leaving 4 bases unmatched. The CDR3 is 15 residues long. In DNA, the CDR3 is TGTGCCAGCAGTGACGGGACAGGGGGCTCGAATGAGCAGTTCTTC. Its protein product is CASSDGTGGSNEQFF.

This chain joins TRBV6-5 and TRBJ2-7, with TRBD1 matching 7 bases. With 7 bases clipped from V and 2 bases from J, the junction kept 8 bases outside the gene matches. The CDR3 runs 14 residues. CDR1 and CDR2 (germline): MNHEY, SVGAGI. CDR3 sequence: CASTYRDRAYEQYF. The CDR3 DNA follows: TGTGCCAGCACCTACCGGGACAGAGCCTACGAGCAGTACTTC.

The chain couples TRBV7-9 to TRBJ2-3, with a possible D match to TRBD1 (6 bases). Germline CDR1 and CDR2: SEHNR and FQNEAQ (reference sequence). V was pared by 0 bases and J by 5 bases, with 9 bases between. This CDR3 contains 14 residues. The CDR3 spells CASSLAGHEDTQYF. CDR3 sequence (DNA): TGTGCCAGCAGCTTAGCGGGACACGAAGATACGCAGTATTTT.

This clone appeared a few times. The chain combines TRBV6-5 with TRBJ2-1; 13 nucleotides match TRBD2. Germline trimming cut 8 bases from V and 14 bases from J; bases unmatched to any gene: 9. The CDR3 has 13 residues. Looked up from germline, CDR1 is MNHEY and CDR2 is SVGAGI. CDR3 DNA: TGTGCCAGCCGAACTAGCGGGAGGGCAGGGGAGTTCTTC. Amino acid sequence: CASRTSGRAGEFF.

The chain employs TRBV4-1 and TRBJ1-2; no reliable D call. The V gene's germline CDR1 is MGHRA and CDR2 YSYEKL. V gave up 5 bases and J gave up 4 bases, with 5 bases separating them. The CDR3 is made up of 11 amino acids. The CDR3 loop is CASSSVYGYTF. CDR3 coding DNA: TGCGCCAGCAGCTCCGTCTATGGCTACACCTTC.

The rearrangement uses TRBV5-1 and TRBJ2-1, with D maybe TRBD1 (5 bases). The CDR3 contains 13 residues. Trimming took off 2 bases at V and 7 bases at J, with 10 bases between the two ends. Germline V gives CDR1 SGHRS, CDR2 YFSETQ. DNA of the CDR3: TGCGCCAGCAGCTTCCTGACAGTGAATGAGCAGTTCTTC. Translated, it gives CASSFLTVNEQFF. Supplemented by reference TRBV5-1 and TRBJ2-1, the full variable domain reads KAGVTQTPRYLIKTRGQQVTLSCSPISGHRSVSWYQQTPGQGLQFLFEYFSETQRNKGNFPGRFSGRQFSNSRSEMNVSTLELGDSALYLCASSFLTVNEQFFGPGTRLTVL.

The chain couples TRBV3-1 (or the pseudogene TRBV3-2) to TRBJ1-1, with D possibly TRBD1 on 6 matching bases. Trimming removed 6 bases from V and 3 bases from J, with 32 bases in between. Germline CDR1 is LGHDT and CDR2 is YNNKEL (reference sequence). The CDR3 is 20 residues long. CDR3 in amino acids: CASRHTFRGGSGSLDTEAFF. In DNA form, the CDR3 reads TGTGCCAGCAGACACACCTTCAGGGGCGGTTCGGGTTCGTTGGACACTGAAGCTTTCTTT.

This chain uses TRBV28 with TRBJ2-3; 10 bases map to TRBD2. This CDR3 spans 15 amino acids. Germline V gene lookup returns CDR1 MDHEN and CDR2 SYDVKM. The junction had 8 bases not matched to a gene; V was cut back by 7 bases and J by 4 bases. DNA for the CDR3: TGTGCCAGCACAACGACTAGCGGGTCCCCAGATACGCAGTATTTT. Amino acid sequence: CASTTTSGSPDTQYF.

DNA for the CDR3: TGTGCCAGCAGTCAGAAATCCATACTAGCGAGACAAGAGACCCAGTACTTC. Amino acids: CASSQKSILARQETQYF. This chain joins TRBV6-6 and TRBJ2-5; TRBD2 matches at 7 bases. There are 17 residues in the CDR3. Germline-derived CDR1 and CDR2 are MNHNY and SVGAGI (reference sequence). V gave up 5 bases and J gave up 2 bases; unmatched junction bases: 14.

The V call is TRBV3-1 (or the pseudogene TRBV3-2), the J call TRBJ2-3, with 12 nucleotides matching TRBD2. Trimming took 6 bases from V and 2 from J; bases not matched to a gene: 6. CDR3 length equals 16 residues. Germline values: CDR1 LGHDT, CDR2 YNNKEL (reference sequence). The CDR3 coding sequence is TGTGCCAGCAGGAAACTAGCGGGAGGAACCACAGATACGCAGTATTTT. Translated, it gives CASRKLAGGTTDTQYF.

This chain uses TRBV5-4 with TRBJ1-2; 9 nucleotides match TRBD1. CDR3 length: 12 amino acids. V was clipped by 7 bases and J by 7 bases; unmatched bases: 5. CDR1 and CDR2 from the germline V gene are SGHNT and YYREEE (reference sequence). CDR3 region: CASGDRVGGYTF. As DNA, the CDR3 is TGTGCCAGCGGGGACAGGGTTGGTGGCTACACCTTC.

This chain uses TRBV19 with TRBJ1-1, with a possible D match to TRBD1 (6 bases). Trimming removed 2 bases from V and 4 bases from J, with 11 bases in between. Germline assignment: CDR1 LNHDA and CDR2 SQIVND (reference sequence). CDR3 length: 14 amino acids. The CDR3, as DNA: TGTGCCAGTAGTATATCGGCCAGGGGCACTGAAGCTTTCTTT. This codes for CASSISARGTEAFF.

The chain combines TRBV7-9 with TRBJ2-1, with 8 bases fitting TRBD2. This CDR3 is built from 15 residues. Looked up from germline, CDR1 is SEHNR and CDR2 is FQNEAQ (reference sequence). The V gene end was trimmed by 5 bases and the J gene end by 5 bases; junction bases not matched to a gene: 8. The CDR3 DNA reads as TGTGCCAGCAGCCGCCCGGGACTAGGGGACAATGAGCAGTTCTTC. Amino acids: CASSRPGLGDNEQFF.